The 16 T cell receptor beta chains below come from one sample, sequenced in a study of preoperative IRX-2 immunotherapy in early breast cancer. Libraries were prepared by immunoSEQ multiplex PCR; TCRdb keeps only in-frame clonotypes and omits some of them. Of around 60,000 clones detected, roughly 95% appear once; the ten largest clones hold roughly 1.5%. Treatment specified: preoperative locoregional IRX-2 cytokine immunotherapy. Sampling was performed from a patient treated with IRX-2 immunotherapy. These receptors all come from a human donor with breast cancer.

CDR3 coding DNA: TGTGCCAGCAGCTTGGTCGGGGGGGCGGGTAATGAGCAGTTCTTC. It encodes CASSLVGGAGNEQFF. The chain employs TRBV5-6 and TRBJ2-1, with 8 bases identical to TRBD2. V lost 0 bases, J lost 7 bases, and 6 bases stayed unmatched. The CDR3 contains 15 residues. From germline, CDR1 is SGHDT and CDR2 YYEEEE.

The chain carries TRBV16 and TRBJ2-7, with TRBD1 matching over 11 bases. Germline CDR1 KGHSY, CDR2 FQNENV. There are 15 residues in the CDR3. V trimming: 4 bases; J trimming: 2 bases; junction bases outside the gene matches: 4. This chain's CDR3 is CASSRGTGGTYEQYF. DNA for the CDR3: TGTGCCAGCAGCCGGGGGACAGGGGGGACCTACGAGCAGTACTTC.

The gene calls are TRBV5-1 and TRBJ2-5; D assignment may be TRBD1 or TRBD2 (5 bases each). V lost 7 bases and J lost 1, with 14 bases in between. The CDR3 spans 14 residues. Germline V gene lookup returns CDR1 SGHRS and CDR2 YFSETQ. This chain's CDR3 is CASGTHGGQETQYF. CDR3 sequence (DNA): TGCGCCAGCGGGACCCATGGGGGCCAAGAGACCCAGTACTTC.

Only one count was recorded for this clone. This chain uses TRBV7-3 with TRBJ1-1; no clear D. Germline CDR1 reads SGHTA; CDR2 reads FQGTGA. V was trimmed by 5 bases and J by 4 bases, leaving 14 bases between them. The CDR3 is made up of 14 amino acids. The CDR3 DNA reads TGTGCCAGCAGCCGTGAAGGTAGCGGCACTGAAGCTTTCTTT. Translating gives CASSREGSGTEAFF. The variable domain in full, with the rest retrieved from reference TRBV7-3 and TRBJ1-1, is GAGVSQTPSNKVTEKGKYVELRCDPISGHTALYWYRQSLGQGPEFLIYFQGTGAADDSGLPNDRFFAVRPEGSVSTLKIQRTERGDSAVYLCASSREGSGTEAFFGQGTRLTVV.

This chain uses TRBV6-1 with TRBJ2-5; 13 bases agree with TRBD2. Germline-derived CDR1 and CDR2 are MNHNS and SASEGT. There are 15 residues in the CDR3. Losses at the gene ends were 1 base for V and 7 bases for J; bases not matched to a gene: 3. The CDR3, as DNA: TGTGCCAGCAGTGAAGGGACTAGCGGGGGTCTGACCCAGTACTTC. Amino acids: CASSEGTSGGLTQYF.

This clone appeared a few times. This chain uses TRBV18 with TRBJ1-5, with D hard to call. Between the trimmed V and J ends, which lost 6 bases and 3 bases, there was a span of 9 bases. Germline loops: CDR1 KGHSH, CDR2 LQKENI. The CDR3 has 13 residues. CDR3 region: CASSQNTNQPQHF. The CDR3 DNA follows: TGTGCCAGCTCTCAAAACACCAATCAGCCCCAGCATTTT.

V and J are TRBV28 and TRBJ2-5; D not certain. Per germline, CDR1 MDHEN and CDR2 SYDVKM. The CDR3 has 16 residues. The V gene lost 1 base and the J gene lost 0 bases, with 12 bases spanning the gap. CDR3 sequence: CASSLFVGQNQETQYF. CDR3 nucleotide sequence: TGTGCCAGCAGTTTATTTGTAGGGCAAAACCAAGAGACCCAGTACTTC.

The chain couples TRBV28 to TRBJ1-6; the D is unclear. CDR1 is MDHEN and CDR2 is SYDVKM in the germline V gene. There are 12 residues in the CDR3. Trimming shortened V by 2 bases and J by 9 bases, and 5 bases separated the two germline ends. The CDR3, as DNA: TGTGCCAGCAGTTTAAGCGGTTCACCCCTCCACTTT. This translates into CASSLSGSPLHF.

The chain uses TRBV15 and TRBJ2-1; TRBD2 is a possible D gene (6 bases). The CDR3 consists of 16 residues. Per germline, CDR1 LNHNV and CDR2 YYDKDF (reference sequence). The V gene lost 0 bases and the J gene lost 5 bases, with 14 bases spanning the gap. CDR3 bases: TGTGCCACCAGCAGAGATGGGCGGGGAAGGCACAATGAGCAGTTCTTC. Translated: CATSRDGRGRHNEQFF.

This rearrangement joins TRBV7-9 to TRBJ2-7; possible D gene TRBD2, 5 bases. Germline V gives CDR1 SEHNR, CDR2 FQNEAQ (reference sequence). CDR3 length: 15 residues. The germline V and J ends were trimmed by 2 bases and 2 bases, with 13 bases remaining between them. The CDR3 is CASSLFGGGPYEQYF. CDR3 sequence (DNA): TGTGCCAGCAGCTTATTCGGAGGTGGGCCCTACGAGCAGTACTTC.

The gene calls are TRBV9 and TRBJ2-3; 7 bases line up with TRBD1. The V gene's germline CDR1 is SGDLS and CDR2 YYNGEE. J lost 3 bases, V lost 4 bases, and 5 bases had no gene match. CDR3 length: 14 residues. CDR3 amino acids: CASSFGTATDTQYF. DNA of the CDR3: TGTGCCAGCAGCTTTGGGACAGCGACAGATACGCAGTATTTT.

This CDR3 reads CASRKEGLANEKLFF. The CDR3 DNA reads TGTGCCAGCAGAAAGGAGGGGTTAGCTAATGAAAAACTGTTTTTT. This chain joins TRBV11-2 and TRBJ1-4; a weak D match, TRBD1 (5 bases). Trimming removed 6 bases at V and 3 bases at J, with 14 bases between. This CDR3 has 15 residues. Germline-derived CDR1 and CDR2 are SGHAT and FQNNGV.

This rearrangement joins TRBV7-9 to TRBJ2-1, with TRBD2 matching 10 bases. CDR1 and CDR2 (germline): SEHNR, FQNEAQ (reference sequence). After removal of 3 bases from V and 7 bases from J, the junction contained 9 bases not matched to a gene. The length of the CDR3 is 16 residues. CDR3 amino acids: CASSFQTSGIRNEQFF. The CDR3 bases are TGTGCCAGCAGCTTCCAAACTAGCGGGATTAGGAATGAGCAGTTCTTC.

The J gene is TRBJ2-7, the V gene TRBV6-6; weak D call: TRBD2 (5 bases). Germline V lookup: CDR1 MNHNY, CDR2 SVGAGI (reference sequence). The CDR3 totals 12 residues. With 4 bases removed from V and 4 bases from J, the gap between germline ends came to 8 bases. The CDR3: CASSLLGYEQYF. CDR3 sequence (DNA): TGTGCCAGCAGTTTACTAGGATACGAGCAGTACTTC.

V is TRBV4-3 and J is TRBJ2-3, with D perhaps TRBD1 (6 bases). Germline V lookup: CDR1 LGHNA, CDR2 YSLEER. The CDR3 runs to 16 residues. V was shortened by 0 bases and J by 4 bases, with 14 bases between the two germline ends. DNA for the CDR3: TGCGCCAGCAGCCAAGATCCCTCATCAGGGGCAGATACGCAGTATTTT. Its translation: CASSQDPSSGADTQYF.

The chain links TRBV25-1 to TRBJ2-7; possible D gene TRBD1, 6 bases. The CDR3 totals 13 residues. Trimming removed 6 bases from V and 3 bases from J, with 12 bases in between. Germline-derived CDR1 and CDR2 are MGHDK and SYGVNS. In nucleotides, the CDR3 is TGTGCCAGCAGGTTGACAGGAAACTACGAGCAGTACTTC. Its translation: CASRLTGNYEQYF.